The source of this T cell receptor (beta chain) is a study of blood T cell repertoires in COVID-19. The wider study: Italy, Spain and the United States were the sources of the convalescent and acute COVID-19 samples. Sources were T cells, B-cell-depleted T cells, or PBMCs; the material itself was cDNA or gDNA.

The CDR3 loop spans 16 amino acids. Germline CDR1 reads MNHEY; CDR2 reads SVGAGI. The ends were cut back, 0 bases at V and 0 bases at J, with 11 bases in the middle. In the authors' workflow: The authors estimated nucleated cell counts from reference gene primer amplification. The repertoire was sequenced with immunoSEQ multiplex PCR; TCRdb's copy has only in-frame clones and lacks some. The D gene and trimming were derived from the DNA, and the V and J assignments and clone size from that table. The repertoire holds 80,000 to 100,000 clones, 74% seen once, with around 3.9% in the top ten. Seattle patient enrollment occurred during active infection, with longitudinal follow-up thereafter.

The J gene is TRBJ2-5, the V gene TRBV6-5; D is unclear. This TCR was sampled from a man between 65 and 85 years old with COVID-19, enrolled during active disease. Sequencing was performed on peripheral blood. The CDR3 bases are TGTGCCAGCAGTTACTCCGGTCGGTTGTACCAAGAGACCCAGTACTTC. Its translation is CASSYSGRLYQETQYF.